The clone carrying this T cell receptor (beta chain) was counted between two and nine times. The antigen is not known. The V gene end was trimmed by 3 bases and the J gene end by 5 bases; junction bases not matched to a gene: 9. This CDR3 is 14 amino acids long. Per germline, CDR1 DFQATT and CDR2 SNEGSKA (reference sequence). The data were taken from a study of T-cell memory formation after mild COVID-19. Turning to the study itself: Across donors, TCR clusters were largely donor specific.

TCRdb re-derived calls from the 5' RACE reads in MiXCR, one entry per CDR3 protein. Among around 450,000 distinct CDR3 sequences, about 19% were seen once, and the ten largest hold 7.5% to 10%. Notes on the study in general: Prior to infection, memory already included some responding clones, suggesting cross-reactive memory joined. Contracting clones, day 15 to 85, had balanced CD4/CD8, and later expanders favored CD4+. Second-wave clones that peaked on day 37 lacked confirmed SARS-CoV-2 specificity.

The chain carries TRBV20-1 and TRBJ2-5; the match to TRBD2 covers 7 bases. The sequencing sample was made of PBMCs or a T cell subset sorted from them (not recorded which). The TCR was taken from an adult woman who had mild COVID-19 (a few samples of this study predate the infection). Cell type and time point are not known. The CDR3 loop reads CSASKKGGSETQYF. The CDR3 DNA is TGCAGTGCTAGTAAGAAGGGCGGGAGTGAGACCCAGTACTTC.